This paragraph reports one TCR beta chain. The sample belongs to a study of cytomegalovirus exposure and HLA in healthy donors. Vbeta (60) and Jbeta (13) primers were used in the PCR. Only in-frame clones appear in the TCRdb table, and some are missing; sequencing was by immunoSEQ multiplex PCR. The sample includes some 160,000 clones, 75% to 80% of them seen just once. This receptor was identified in a woman in her 40s in good health and CMV-seronegative. Sequenced material: PBMCs.

The DNA of the CDR3 is TGTGCCAGCAGTGACTATGTGGCTTTCTTT. Translation gives CASSDYVAFF. The chain employs TRBV2 and TRBJ1-1; D gene ambiguous. Germline CDR1 SNHLY, CDR2 FYNNEI. V was cut by 3 bases and J by 11 bases, with 7 bases left in between. This CDR3 comprises 10 residues.